Listed here is a single T cell receptor (beta chain). Germline V gene sequence: CDR1 SGHVS, CDR2 FQNEAQ. This CDR3 comprises 14 residues. With V trimmed by 5 bases and J by 6 bases, 5 bases remained unmatched. Using immunoSEQ multiplex PCR, the repertoire was profiled, and TCRdb retains in-frame clones only, with some absent. This sample has some 66,000 clones, with roughly nine tenths found just once. The data are from a study of T cell changes during pregnancy in multiple sclerosis. The TCR comes from a female donor with multiple sclerosis, enrolled in a pregnancy study. The material sequenced was CD8+ T cells from peripheral blood mononuclear cells, taken before pregnancy. The rearrangement uses TRBV7-8 and TRBJ1-4, with 8 bases fitting TRBD1. The CDR3 loop is CASSPTGGDEKLFF. Written as DNA, the CDR3 is TGTGCCAGCAGCCCTACAGGGGGGGATGAAAAACTGTTTTTT. Looking up the rest from reference TRBV7-8 and TRBJ1-4 gives the full variable domain: GAGVSQSPRYKVAKRGQDVALRCDPISGHVSLFWYQQALGQGPEFLTYFQNEAQLDKSGLPSDRFFAERPEGSVSTLKIQRTQQEDSAVYLCASSPTGGDEKLFFGSGTQLSVL.